These T cell receptor beta chains were read from a single sample in a study of blood T cell repertoires in COVID-19. The repertoire was sequenced with immunoSEQ multiplex PCR; TCRdb's copy has only in-frame clones and lacks some. The table lists approximately 86,000 clones, roughly 80% of them singletons, with about 9.4% in the top ten. Material: peripheral blood. The source of these receptors is a woman aged 65 to 85 with acute or convalescent COVID-19. Each CDR3 is given with its conserved first and last residue. The order of the fields is clone size, J gene, D gene, V gene, CDR3 length, CDR3 protein, CDR3 DNA. A D gene is named only where the DNA matches it firmly. The size of a clone is reported for some rows only, either as once, few or many, or as a class for expanded clones.

clone_size: few; j_call: TRBJ2-2; d_call: NA; v_call: TRBV7-3; cdr3_length: 15; cdr3_aa: CASSLAGKGTGELFF; cdr3_nt: TGTGCCAGCAGCTTAGCAGGGAAAGGCACCGGGGAGCTGTTTTTT
clone_size: NA; j_call: TRBJ2-3; d_call: NA; v_call: TRBV5-1; cdr3_length: 13; cdr3_aa: CASSLGAPDTQYF; cdr3_nt: TGCGCCAGCAGCTTGGGAGCTCCGGATACGCAGTATTTT
clone_size: NA; j_call: TRBJ2-5; d_call: NA; v_call: TRBV5-6; cdr3_length: 14; cdr3_aa: CASSLPPRVETQYF; cdr3_nt: TGTGCCAGCAGCTTGCCTCCCAGGGTAGAGACCCAGTACTTC
clone_size: NA; j_call: TRBJ2-1; d_call: NA; v_call: TRBV5-6; cdr3_length: 16; cdr3_aa: CASSSSAGTSYNEQFF; cdr3_nt: TGTGCCAGCAGCTCTTCTGCGGGAACCTCCTACAATGAGCAGTTCTTC
clone_size: NA; j_call: TRBJ2-7; d_call: NA; v_call: TRBV19; cdr3_length: 15; cdr3_aa: CASSIAGSLTYEQYF; cdr3_nt: TGTGCCAGTAGTATAGCAGGCAGCCTCACCTACGAGCAGTACTTC
clone_size: NA; j_call: TRBJ2-2; d_call: TRBD2; v_call: TRBV11-3; cdr3_length: 15; cdr3_aa: CASSPSGRSTGELFF; cdr3_nt: TGTGCCAGCAGCCCTAGCGGGAGGAGTACCGGGGAGCTGTTTTTT
clone_size: NA; j_call: TRBJ2-7; d_call: NA; v_call: TRBV7-2; cdr3_length: 14; cdr3_aa: CASSLWGGFYEQYF; cdr3_nt: TGTGCCAGCAGCTTATGGGGGGGCTTCTACGAGCAGTACTTC
clone_size: NA; j_call: TRBJ1-1; d_call: NA; v_call: TRBV6-5; cdr3_length: 14; cdr3_aa: CASRATGRGTEAFF; cdr3_nt: TGTGCCAGCAGGGCAACAGGGCGTGGGACTGAAGCTTTCTTT
clone_size: NA; j_call: TRBJ1-2; d_call: TRBD1; v_call: TRBV28; cdr3_length: 15; cdr3_aa: CASSLVGQDNYGYTF; cdr3_nt: TGTGCCAGCAGTTTAGTGGGACAGGACAACTATGGCTACACCTTC
clone_size: NA; j_call: TRBJ2-5; d_call: NA; v_call: TRBV7-2; cdr3_length: 12; cdr3_aa: CASSLARGTQYF; cdr3_nt: TGTGCCAGCAGCTTAGCGCGGGGGACCCAGTACTTC
clone_size: NA; j_call: TRBJ2-7; d_call: TRBD1; v_call: TRBV6-5; cdr3_length: 15; cdr3_aa: CASSRGTGVLSEQYF; cdr3_nt: TGTGCCAGCAGCCGAGGGACAGGGGTTTTGTCCGAGCAGTACTTC
clone_size: NA; j_call: TRBJ2-1; d_call: TRBD1; v_call: TRBV6-5; cdr3_length: 14; cdr3_aa: CASWQGASYNEQFF; cdr3_nt: TGTGCCAGTTGGCAGGGGGCCTCCTACAATGAGCAGTTCTTC
clone_size: once; j_call: TRBJ2-1; d_call: TRBD1; v_call: TRBV5-6; cdr3_length: 15; cdr3_aa: CASSLPGQPYNEQFF; cdr3_nt: TGTGCCAGCAGTTTGCCGGGACAGCCCTACAATGAGCAGTTCTTC
clone_size: NA; j_call: TRBJ1-4; d_call: TRBD1; v_call: TRBV7-2; cdr3_length: 15; cdr3_aa: CASSLKGAANEKLFF; cdr3_nt: TGTGCCAGCAGCTTAAAGGGGGCTGCTAATGAAAAACTGTTTTTT
clone_size: NA; j_call: TRBJ2-2; d_call: TRBD2; v_call: TRBV15; cdr3_length: 15; cdr3_aa: CATSNLAGHTGELFF; cdr3_nt: TGTGCCACCAGTAACCTAGCGGGGCACACCGGGGAGCTGTTTTTT
clone_size: NA; j_call: TRBJ2-1; d_call: TRBD1; v_call: TRBV7-6; cdr3_length: 15; cdr3_aa: CASSGTGGKNNEQFF; cdr3_nt: TGTGCCAGCAGCGGAACAGGGGGCAAGAACAATGAGCAGTTCTTC
clone_size: NA; j_call: TRBJ1-2; d_call: NA; v_call: TRBV10-3; cdr3_length: 13; cdr3_aa: CAISVNRDYGYTF; cdr3_nt: TGTGCCATCAGTGTAAACCGAGATTATGGCTACACCTTC
clone_size: NA; j_call: TRBJ1-2; d_call: NA; v_call: TRBV29-1; cdr3_length: 14; cdr3_aa: CSVLSGTSGSRYTF; cdr3_nt: TGCAGCGTTCTCTCCGGGACATCAGGTAGTCGCTACACCTTC
clone_size: NA; j_call: TRBJ1-1; d_call: NA; v_call: TRBV6-5; cdr3_length: 14; cdr3_aa: CASSLQGGGTEAFF; cdr3_nt: TGTGCCAGCAGTTTACAGGGTGGGGGCACTGAAGCTTTCTTT
clone_size: NA; j_call: TRBJ1-1; d_call: NA; v_call: TRBV10-3; cdr3_length: 13; cdr3_aa: CAISGTVNTEAFF; cdr3_nt: TGTGCCATCAGTGGGACAGTGAACACTGAAGCTTTCTTT
clone_size: NA; j_call: TRBJ2-2; d_call: NA; v_call: TRBV5-1; cdr3_length: 16; cdr3_aa: CASSLARGPNTGELFF; cdr3_nt: TGCGCCAGCAGCTTGGCCAGGGGCCCTAACACCGGGGAGCTGTTTTTT
clone_size: NA; j_call: TRBJ1-1; d_call: NA; v_call: TRBV15; cdr3_length: 13; cdr3_aa: CATSRDRQGLAFF; cdr3_nt: TGTGCCACCAGCAGAGATCGGCAGGGTTTAGCTTTCTTT
clone_size: few; j_call: TRBJ1-5; d_call: TRBD1; v_call: TRBV28; cdr3_length: 15; cdr3_aa: CASIGGGQGNQPQHF; cdr3_nt: TGTGCCAGCATCGGAGGGGGACAGGGAAATCAGCCCCAGCATTTT
clone_size: once; j_call: TRBJ2-1; d_call: TRBD2; v_call: TRBV11-2; cdr3_length: 16; cdr3_aa: CASSLTSGRAVDEQFF; cdr3_nt: TGTGCCAGCAGCCTGACTAGCGGGAGGGCCGTAGATGAGCAGTTCTTC
clone_size: NA; j_call: TRBJ2-1; d_call: TRBD2; v_call: TRBV15; cdr3_length: 21; cdr3_aa: CATSRRDLSIGLAGLYNEQFF; cdr3_nt: TGTGCCACCAGCAGACGAGACCTTTCTATCGGACTAGCGGGTCTCTACAATGAGCAGTTCTTC
clone_size: NA; j_call: TRBJ2-7; d_call: NA; v_call: TRBV3-1/TRBV3-2; cdr3_length: 15; cdr3_aa: CASSQDGGSDYEQYF; cdr3_nt: TGTGCCAGCAGCCAAGATGGGGGGTCCGACTACGAGCAGTACTTC
clone_size: NA; j_call: TRBJ1-6; d_call: NA; v_call: TRBV5-6; cdr3_length: 12; cdr3_aa: CASSTPPHTLHF; cdr3_nt: TGTGCCAGCAGCACCCCCCCCCACACCCTCCACTTT
clone_size: NA; j_call: TRBJ2-7; d_call: TRBD2; v_call: TRBV19; cdr3_length: 11; cdr3_aa: CASGGGAEQYF; cdr3_nt: TGTGCCAGTGGGGGGGGAGCCGAGCAGTACTTC
clone_size: NA; j_call: TRBJ2-3; d_call: NA; v_call: TRBV7-8; cdr3_length: 14; cdr3_aa: CASTADTPADTQYF; cdr3_nt: TGTGCCAGCACGGCGGATACACCCGCGGATACGCAGTATTTT
clone_size: NA; j_call: TRBJ1-2; d_call: NA; v_call: TRBV6-5; cdr3_length: 13; cdr3_aa: CASSLRDHYGYTF; cdr3_nt: TGTGCCAGCAGCCTCAGGGATCACTATGGCTACACCTTC
clone_size: once; j_call: TRBJ1-1; d_call: TRBD1; v_call: TRBV24-1; cdr3_length: 14; cdr3_aa: CATSDGQGYTEAFF; cdr3_nt: TGTGCCACCAGTGACGGACAGGGATACACTGAAGCTTTCTTT
clone_size: NA; j_call: TRBJ2-3; d_call: NA; v_call: TRBV5-1; cdr3_length: 16; cdr3_aa: CASSLGAKAVRDTQYF; cdr3_nt: TGCGCCAGCAGCTTGGGGGCCAAAGCGGTGAGAGATACGCAGTATTTT
clone_size: NA; j_call: TRBJ1-1; d_call: TRBD1; v_call: TRBV6-5; cdr3_length: 12; cdr3_aa: CASSRTGGRAFF; cdr3_nt: TGTGCCAGCAGTCGCACAGGGGGCCGAGCTTTCTTT
clone_size: NA; j_call: TRBJ1-1; d_call: NA; v_call: TRBV18; cdr3_length: 14; cdr3_aa: CASSPPSVNTEAFF; cdr3_nt: TGTGCCAGCTCACCACCGTCAGTGAACACTGAAGCTTTCTTT
clone_size: NA; j_call: TRBJ2-1; d_call: TRBD2; v_call: TRBV5-1; cdr3_length: 18; cdr3_aa: CASSEIGSGRALYNEQFF; cdr3_nt: TGCGCCAGCAGCGAAATCGGAAGCGGGAGGGCCCTATACAATGAGCAGTTCTTC
clone_size: few; j_call: TRBJ2-7; d_call: TRBD1; v_call: TRBV4-2; cdr3_length: 16; cdr3_aa: CASSQVQGTGLNEQYF; cdr3_nt: TGTGCCAGCAGCCAAGTACAAGGGACAGGGCTCAACGAGCAGTACTTC
clone_size: NA; j_call: TRBJ2-7; d_call: TRBD1; v_call: TRBV4-1; cdr3_length: 15; cdr3_aa: CASSRQQGVRYEQYF; cdr3_nt: TGCGCCAGCAGCCGCCAACAGGGGGTTCGCTACGAGCAGTACTTC
clone_size: NA; j_call: TRBJ2-3; d_call: TRBD2; v_call: TRBV15; cdr3_length: 17; cdr3_aa: CATSRVWLAGVTDTQYF; cdr3_nt: TGTGCCACCAGCAGAGTGTGGCTAGCGGGGGTCACAGATACGCAGTATTTT
clone_size: NA; j_call: TRBJ1-1; d_call: TRBD1; v_call: TRBV10-3; cdr3_length: 14; cdr3_aa: CAISDPGTGGEAFF; cdr3_nt: TGTGCCATCAGTGATCCCGGGACAGGGGGAGAAGCTTTCTTT
clone_size: NA; j_call: TRBJ2-7; d_call: NA; v_call: TRBV6-5; cdr3_length: 14; cdr3_aa: CASSLSPGAYEQYF; cdr3_nt: TGTGCCAGCAGTCTTAGTCCAGGGGCCTACGAGCAGTACTTC
clone_size: NA; j_call: TRBJ2-1; d_call: NA; v_call: TRBV7-2; cdr3_length: 15; cdr3_aa: CASSLTVLARAEQFF; cdr3_nt: TGTGCCAGCAGCTTAACCGTCCTAGCGAGGGCTGAGCAGTTCTTC
clone_size: NA; j_call: TRBJ1-2; d_call: NA; v_call: TRBV19; cdr3_length: 14; cdr3_aa: CASSIDGANYGYTF; cdr3_nt: TGTGCCAGTAGTATAGACGGAGCGAACTATGGCTACACCTTC
clone_size: once; j_call: TRBJ1-2; d_call: TRBD1; v_call: TRBV3-1/TRBV3-2; cdr3_length: 14; cdr3_aa: CASSGATGSYGYTF; cdr3_nt: TGTGCCAGCAGTGGCGCGACAGGGAGCTATGGCTACACCTTC
clone_size: NA; j_call: TRBJ2-1; d_call: TRBD1; v_call: TRBV30; cdr3_length: 13; cdr3_aa: CAWRVGTGGEQFF; cdr3_nt: TGTGCCTGGAGAGTTGGGACAGGGGGTGAGCAGTTCTTC
clone_size: NA; j_call: TRBJ2-4; d_call: TRBD2; v_call: TRBV2; cdr3_length: 15; cdr3_aa: CASSEIAGGGNIQYF; cdr3_nt: TGTGCCAGCAGTGAAATTGCGGGGGGTGGGAACATTCAGTACTTC
clone_size: NA; j_call: TRBJ2-2; d_call: NA; v_call: TRBV5-1; cdr3_length: 14; cdr3_aa: CASSLTGNTGELFF; cdr3_nt: TGCGCCAGCAGCTTGACAGGGAACACCGGGGAGCTGTTTTTT
clone_size: NA; j_call: TRBJ2-5; d_call: TRBD2; v_call: TRBV30; cdr3_length: 15; cdr3_aa: CAWTPGLAGQETQYF; cdr3_nt: TGTGCCTGGACCCCGGGACTAGCGGGACAAGAGACCCAGTACTTC
clone_size: NA; j_call: TRBJ1-5; d_call: TRBD1; v_call: TRBV19; cdr3_length: 14; cdr3_aa: CASSMGQGNQPQHF; cdr3_nt: TGTGCCAGTAGTATGGGACAGGGAAATCAGCCCCAGCATTTT
clone_size: once; j_call: TRBJ1-1; d_call: NA; v_call: TRBV5-1; cdr3_length: 18; cdr3_aa: CASKLEPRQGVVNTEAFF; cdr3_nt: TGCGCCAGCAAGCTTGAACCGAGGCAGGGTGTAGTGAACACTGAAGCTTTCTTT
clone_size: once; j_call: TRBJ1-6; d_call: TRBD1; v_call: TRBV6-5; cdr3_length: 14; cdr3_aa: CASSHQGANSPLHF; cdr3_nt: TGTGCCAGCAGCCACCAGGGGGCAAATTCACCCCTCCACTTT
clone_size: NA; j_call: TRBJ2-7; d_call: TRBD2; v_call: TRBV28; cdr3_length: 15; cdr3_aa: CASSFGLAGSSKQYF; cdr3_nt: TGTGCCAGCAGTTTTGGACTAGCGGGATCGTCTAAGCAGTACTTC
clone_size: few; j_call: TRBJ2-2; d_call: NA; v_call: TRBV7-6; cdr3_length: 16; cdr3_aa: CASSRDSTSNTGELFF; cdr3_nt: TGTGCCAGCAGCCGTGACAGCACCTCTAACACCGGGGAGCTGTTTTTT